The 9 T cell receptor beta chains below all came from one sample that was sequenced in a study of Graves' ophthalmopathy and Graves' hyperthyroidism. Investigators amplified TCR beta CDR3 regions from RNA transcripts. Following a first-round RT-PCR that used HTBI primers, a second-round multiplex PCR was carried out. TCRdb re-called the multiplex PCR reads through MiXCR, storing one row per CDR3 protein. The table lists 150,000 to 200,000 distinct CDR3 sequences, about 40% of them singletons. Input material: peripheral blood. The receptors come from a woman aged 40 to 55 with Graves' ophthalmopathy.

The rearrangement uses TRBV12-3 or TRBV12-4 and TRBJ1-5; TRBD1 matches 8 bases. The CDR3 sequence is 16 residues long. With V trimmed by 6 bases and J by 10 bases, 17 bases remained unmatched. The CDR3: CASSLRTGSPLIPQHF. In nucleotides, the CDR3 is TGTGCCAGCAGCCTCCGGACAGGGTCTCCTTTAATACCCCAGCATTTT.

V is TRBV18 and J is TRBJ1-2; TRBD1 is a possible D gene (6 bases). CDR3 length: 17 amino acids. CDR1 is KGHSH, CDR2 LQKENI, per germline. The V end lost 6 bases, the J end lost 2 bases, and 22 bases lay between the germline ends. Here the CDR3 reads CASSRKGHQIRNYGYTF. The CDR3 coding sequence is TGTGCCAGCTCCCGGAAGGGACACCAGATTAGAAACTATGGCTACACCTTC. Together with reference TRBV18 and TRBJ1-2, the CDR3 gives the full variable domain: NAGVMQNPRHLVRRRGQEARLRCSPMKGHSHVYWYRQLPEEGLKFMVYLQKENIIDESGMPKERFSAEFPKEGPSILRIQQVVRGDSAAYFCASSRKGHQIRNYGYTFGSGTRLTVV.

The chain carries TRBV15 and TRBJ2-5; D possibly uses TRBD1 or TRBD2 (5 bases each). Germline V gives CDR1 LNHNV, CDR2 YYDKDF (reference sequence). The CDR3 is made up of 13 amino acids. The V end was cut by 9 bases, the J end by 3 bases, with 14 bases between. CDR3 in amino acids: CATLTRDEETQYF. The CDR3 DNA is TGTGCCACGCTTACTCGGGACGAAGAGACCCAGTACTTC.

This clonotype has a count of ten or more. This chain joins TRBV5-1 and TRBJ2-2; D not resolved. The CDR3 length is 13 residues. The V gene lost 7 bases and the J gene lost 3 bases, with 10 bases spanning the gap. The germline gives CDR1 SGHRS, CDR2 YFSETQ. CDR3 sequence: CASRRTDTGELFF. CDR3 coding DNA: TGCGCCAGCCGACGGACCGACACCGGGGAGCTGTTTTTT.

This clonotype was seen just once. One junction end does not reproduce the germline sequence, and a read error may be involved. The chain joins TRBV28 to TRBJ2-7, with D unclear. The CDR3 consists of 12 residues. Germline-derived CDR1 and CDR2 are MDHEN and SYDVKM. The CDR3, as DNA: TGTGCCAGCACTTCCACGGCCTACGGGCAGTACTTC. Protein sequence: CASTSTAYGQYF.

This clonotype was observed at least ten times. The chain employs TRBV29-1 and TRBJ1-2; weak D call: TRBD1 (6 bases). Germline CDR1 and CDR2: SQVTM and ANQGSEA. Trimming took off 4 bases at V and 4 bases at J, with 7 bases between the two ends. CDR3 length: 11 residues. DNA for the CDR3: TGCAGCGTTGGGGGGGCCTATGGCTACACCTTC. This encodes CSVGGAYGYTF.

This clonotype was observed a handful of times. The J gene is TRBJ2-4, the V gene TRBV12-3 or TRBV12-4, with D possibly being TRBD2 (5 bases). CDR3 length equals 17 residues. Trimming took off 4 bases at V and 0 bases at J, with 16 bases between the two ends. The CDR3 bases are TGTGCCAGCAGTTCAGACCTCAGCGGAATAGCCAAAAACATTCAGTACTTC. It codes for CASSSDLSGIAKNIQYF.

This clonotype was found many times. The rearrangement joins TRBV28 to TRBJ1-5, with TRBD1 matching over 8 bases. Trimming removed 4 bases from V and 3 bases from J; junction bases left unmatched: 8. CDR3 length: 16 residues. CDR1 is MDHEN, CDR2 SYDVKM, per germline. The CDR3 DNA is TGTGCCAGCAGTTGGAACAGGGGGGCGTTCAATCAGCCCCAGCATTTT. Residues: CASSWNRGAFNQPQHF.

This clonotype was detected many times. This chain links TRBV7-3 with TRBJ1-3; no clear D. The V end was cut by 5 bases, the J end by 0 bases, with 14 bases between. The CDR3 covers 16 residues. The germline gives CDR1 SGHTA, CDR2 FQGTGA. The CDR3 loop reads CASSIGTRSSGNTIYF. The CDR3 nucleotides are TGTGCCAGCAGCATAGGTACTCGAAGCTCTGGAAACACCATATATTTT.